This note documents a single T cell receptor (beta chain) sequence. The CDR3 sequence is 12 residues long. CDR1 and CDR2 from the germline V gene are ENHRY and SYGVKD. The V gene lost 8 bases and the J gene lost 9 bases, with 11 bases spanning the gap. These data belong to a study of blood T cell repertoires in COVID-19. Across the study: The United States, Italy and Spain provided the acute and convalescent COVID-19 samples. T cells, B-cell-depleted T cells, or PBMCs provided the cDNA or gDNA that served as material.

As originally analysed: The assay estimated nucleated cells by amplifying reference gene primers. TCRdb's copy holds only in-frame clones and misses some; the assay was immunoSEQ multiplex PCR. V, J and clone size are taken as reported in that table, and D and trimming were inferred from the DNA itself. The sample has over 50,000 clones, 65% to 85% seen once. This clonotype was sampled from a man at least 80 years old with active or convalescent COVID-19. The chain joins TRBV10-3 to TRBJ1-6; D is undetermined. The specimen sequenced was peripheral blood. The CDR3 spells CAIAGPFSPLHF. In DNA form, the CDR3 reads TGTGCCATCGCTGGGCCGTTTTCACCCCTCCACTTT.